The present T cell receptor beta chain was sequenced within a study of regulatory T cells in long-lasting Graves disease. Time point here: newly diagnosed GD, antithyroid drugs for less than 3 months. The TCR library was made from RNA that had been extracted from PBMCs in TRIzol. EDTA tubes received around 9 milliliters of collected peripheral blood. This clonotype was counted at least ten times. Arm-PCR of CDR3 regions and iRepertoire HTBI primers were the basis on which TCR beta libraries were built. Per the original data handling: Gene usage covered approximately 60 TRBV and 11 to 15 TRBJ segments. TCRdb processed the multiplex PCR reads anew with MiXCR; each CDR3 protein has one entry. The V and J calls and clone size are TCRdb's, not the authors'. The table shows hundreds of thousands of distinct CDR3 sequences, with about 15% occurring only once. These data are also associated with another study on T cells in Graves' hyperthyroidism and ophthalmopathy. That source reports: Patients having uncontrolled infection, another autoimmune disease, pregnancy or lactation were not included.

The sequence was obtained from a woman under 40 with Graves disease. The sample here was peripheral blood mononuclear cells (PBMCs), taken at new diagnosis, from a patient treated with antithyroid drugs.

The DNA for the CDR3 is TGTGCCAGCATCAGGGGGCTGAGCTCCTACAATGAGCAGTTCTTC. It yields the protein CASIRGLSSYNEQFF. The chain couples TRBV12-3 or TRBV12-4 to TRBJ2-1; 8 nucleotides match TRBD1. V lost 7 bases and J lost 0; bases outside the gene matches: 5. CDR3 size: 15 residues.